The rows below give T cell receptor beta chains drawn from one sample of a study of blood T cell repertoires in COVID-19. Clones were sequenced by immunoSEQ multiplex PCR, and TCRdb holds only the in-frame ones, with some missing. This table holds about 150,000 clones, less than 95% found once. Sequencing used peripheral blood. The receptors come from a man aged 45-65 years with acute or convalescent COVID-19. CDR3s include the opening cysteine and the closing phenylalanine or tryptophan. The order of the fields is V gene, clone size, J gene, CDR3 protein. For some rows the clone size is stated as once, few or many, or as a class when expanded; others skip it.

V: TRBV30
size: -
J: TRBJ1-5
CDR3: CAWSVPRTGHQPQHF

V: TRBV7-2
size: -
J: TRBJ2-1
CDR3: CASSLEAGGPRGDEQFF

V: TRBV25-1
size: -
J: TRBJ1-5
CDR3: CASSDGQVINQPQHF

V: TRBV5-1
size: -
J: TRBJ1-1
CDR3: CASSSLTGLSTEAFF

V: TRBV4-1
size: -
J: TRBJ2-7
CDR3: CASSQESGKVSSYEQYF

V: TRBV27
size: few
J: TRBJ2-2
CDR3: CASSWSTTGELFF

V: TRBV10-3
size: -
J: TRBJ2-7
CDR3: CAISRDRNSYEQYF

V: TRBV7-8
size: few
J: TRBJ1-5
CDR3: CASSTQDRRNQPQHF

V: TRBV19
size: -
J: TRBJ1-5
CDR3: CASSGTGGGQPQHF

V: TRBV6-6
size: -
J: TRBJ2-1
CDR3: CASTPSGNSYNEQFF

V: TRBV29-1
size: -
J: TRBJ2-2
CDR3: CSVPSTSGRRTGELFF

V: TRBV6-5
size: -
J: TRBJ2-3
CDR3: CASSRVADTQYF